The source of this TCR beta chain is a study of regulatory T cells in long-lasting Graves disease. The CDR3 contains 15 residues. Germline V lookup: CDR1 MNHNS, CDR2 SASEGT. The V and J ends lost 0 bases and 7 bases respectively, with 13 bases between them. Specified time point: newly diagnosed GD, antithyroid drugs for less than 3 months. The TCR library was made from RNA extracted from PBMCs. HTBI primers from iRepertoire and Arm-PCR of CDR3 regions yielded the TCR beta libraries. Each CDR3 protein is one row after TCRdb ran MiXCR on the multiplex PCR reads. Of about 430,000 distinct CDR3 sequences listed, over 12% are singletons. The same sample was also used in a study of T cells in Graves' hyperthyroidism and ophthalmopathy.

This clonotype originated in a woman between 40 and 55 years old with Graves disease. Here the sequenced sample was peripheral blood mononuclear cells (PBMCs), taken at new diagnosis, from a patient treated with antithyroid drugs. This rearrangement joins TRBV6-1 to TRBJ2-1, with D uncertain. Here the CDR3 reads CASSEASLTRNEQFF. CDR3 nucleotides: TGTGCCAGCAGTGAAGCGTCTCTTACAAGGAATGAGCAGTTCTTC.